The present entry profiles one T cell receptor (beta chain) with its context. Germline V CDR1 and CDR2: SGHAT, FQNNGV. CDR3 length: 15 amino acids. V lost 5 bases to trimming and J lost 2 bases, with 10 bases between them. This sample was included in a study of blood T cell repertoires in COVID-19. The overall study: Samples of COVID-19 (acute and convalescent) were obtained from the United States, Italy and Spain.

In the authors' workflow: Amplified reference gene primers provided the basis for estimating nucleated cell counts. Method: immunoSEQ multiplex PCR; TCRdb's copy keeps in-frame clones and lacks some. Clone size and V and J calls were adopted from that table, with D and trimming inferred from the DNA. Here the sample spans some 150,000 clones, roughly 84% being singletons. Specimen: peripheral blood. The clonotype comes from a human donor in a cohort sampled during active COVID-19. The V and J genes are TRBV11-2 and TRBJ2-6; weak D call: TRBD1 (5 bases). The CDR3 nucleotides read TGTGCCAGCAGCCATAAAGGGGCTGGGGCCAACGTCCTGACTTTC. Its protein product is CASSHKGAGANVLTF.